A selection of T cell receptor beta chains follows, all from one sample in a study of blood T cell repertoires in COVID-19. Sequenced by immunoSEQ multiplex PCR; TCRdb stores in-frame clones only, minus some. The profile shows over 200,000 clones, around 89% of them singletons. Sequencing used PBMCs or T cells enriched from blood (not recorded which). The receptors originated from a man aged 35-49 years who had recovered from COVID-19. Each CDR3 is given with its conserved first and last residue. D genes are given only for firm matches. Rows give clone size only sometimes, using once, few, many, or a class for an expanded clone.

>TRBD2|TRBJ2-3|TRBV5-5|once
CASSPGGLAGGYTDTQYF
TGTGCCAGCAGCCCCGGAGGTCTAGCGGGAGGTTACACAGATACGCAGTATTTT
>TRBD1|TRBJ1-1|TRBV10-3|NA
CAIREGDRGVAEAFF
TGTGCCATCAGGGAAGGGGACAGGGGGGTAGCTGAAGCTTTCTTT
>NA|TRBJ2-1|TRBV10-2|NA
CASSAGNEQFF
TGCGCCAGCAGTGCAGGCAATGAGCAGTTCTTC
>TRBD1|TRBJ2-7|TRBV5-1|NA
CASSTKPGQGFYEQYF
TGCGCCAGCAGCACCAAACCGGGACAGGGTTTCTACGAGCAGTACTTC
>NA|TRBJ2-2|TRBV9|NA
CASSVATPNTGELFF
TGTGCCAGCAGCGTAGCTACCCCCAACACCGGGGAGCTGTTTTTT
>NA|TRBJ2-7|TRBV5-6|NA
CASSEGTSNYEQYF
TGTGCCAGCAGCGAAGGGACTTCTAACTACGAGCAGTACTTC
>NA|TRBJ1-6|TRBV3-1/TRBV3-2|NA
CASSQFPGWDSPLHF
TGTGCCAGCAGCCAATTCCCAGGGTGGGATTCACCCCTCCACTTT
>TRBD1|TRBJ1-1|TRBV3-1/TRBV3-2|NA
CASSRGTGNTEAFF
TGTGCCAGCAGCCGAGGGACAGGAAACACTGAAGCTTTCTTT
>TRBD1|TRBJ2-7|TRBV5-6|NA
CASSLKGQGRYEQYF
TGTGCCAGCAGCCTGAAGGGACAGGGAAGATACGAGCAGTACTTC
>NA|TRBJ2-2|TRBV10-2|once
CASATVANTGELFF
TGCGCCAGCGCGACAGTTGCGAACACCGGGGAGCTGTTTTTT
>TRBD2|TRBJ2-3|TRBV7-8|NA
CASSLAFSGRAGDTQYF
TGTGCCAGCAGCTTAGCGTTTAGCGGGAGGGCCGGGGATACGCAGTATTTT
>TRBD1|TRBJ1-1|TRBV9|NA
CASSVDRDSEAFF
TGTGCCAGCAGCGTTGACAGGGACTCTGAAGCTTTCTTT
>TRBD1|TRBJ1-1|TRBV6-5|once
CASSSRGLGEAFF
TGTGCCAGCAGCTCCAGGGGGCTTGGTGAAGCTTTCTTT
>TRBD2|TRBJ2-5|TRBV4-1|NA
CASSQPASGRKQETQYF
TGCGCCAGCAGCCAACCTGCTAGCGGGAGAAAGCAAGAGACCCAGTACTTC
>TRBD1|TRBJ1-6|TRBV7-8|NA
CASTLGQNSPLHF
TGTGCCAGCACCCTGGGACAGAATTCACCCCTCCACTTT
>NA|TRBJ1-1|TRBV5-4|NA
CASSFTGGGITEAFF
TGTGCCAGCAGCTTCACGGGAGGGGGGATCACTGAAGCTTTCTTT
>TRBD1|TRBJ2-4|TRBV7-2|NA
CASSDDRAIAKNIQYF
TGTGCCAGCAGCGATGACAGGGCAATAGCCAAAAACATTCAGTACTTC
>TRBD1|TRBJ1-1|TRBV18|NA
CASSPGQTGGGTEAFF
TGTGCCAGCTCACCAGGGCAGACAGGGGGTGGTACTGAAGCTTTCTTT
>TRBD1|TRBJ1-2|TRBV2|NA
CASMDRGPCTF
TGTGCCAGCATGGACAGGGGGCCATGCACCTTC
>NA|TRBJ2-7|TRBV28|NA
CASSLVHTSYEQYF
TGTGCCAGCAGTTTAGTACACACGTCCTACGAGCAGTACTTC
>TRBD1|TRBJ1-5|TRBV19|once
CASSVWGTGGGNQPQHF
TGTGCCAGTAGCGTGTGGGGAACAGGGGGGGGCAATCAGCCCCAGCATTTT
>NA|TRBJ1-1|TRBV11-2|NA
CASSLFWNTEAFF
TGTGCCAGCAGCTTATTCTGGAACACTGAAGCTTTCTTT
>NA|TRBJ2-1|TRBV27|NA
CASSLWDMRGYNEQFF
TGTGCCAGCAGTTTATGGGACATGAGAGGATACAATGAGCAGTTCTTC
>NA|TRBJ2-3|TRBV7-3|once
CASSPRGGDGTDTQYF
TGTGCCAGCAGCCCAAGAGGGGGAGACGGCACAGATACGCAGTATTTT
>NA|TRBJ2-1|TRBV30|NA
CAWSGGGTEQFF
TGTGCCTGGAGTGGGGGGGGGACAGAGCAGTTCTTC
>TRBD1|TRBJ1-1|TRBV29-1|NA
CSVEATGGGTEAFF
TGCAGCGTTGAGGCCACAGGGGGTGGGACTGAAGCTTTCTTT
>NA|TRBJ2-1|TRBV18|NA
CASSARQPIYNEQFF
TGTGCCAGCTCTGCGCGGCAGCCTATCTACAATGAGCAGTTCTTC
>NA|TRBJ1-1|TRBV6-6|NA
CASSGRQMMNTEAFF
TGTGCCAGCAGTGGCCGACAGATGATGAACACTGAAGCTTTCTTT
>TRBD2|TRBJ2-7|TRBV18|NA
CASSPPGLAISEQYF
TGTGCCAGCTCACCACCGGGACTAGCTATTTCCGAGCAGTACTTC
>NA|TRBJ1-1|TRBV25-1|NA
CASSAEWGGGTEAFF
TGTGCCAGCAGTGCCGAGTGGGGGGGTGGCACTGAAGCTTTCTTT
>TRBD1|TRBJ1-1|TRBV19|once
CASTPTGGTEAFF
TGTGCCAGTACTCCGACAGGGGGCACTGAAGCTTTCTTT
>TRBD1|TRBJ2-1|TRBV7-9|NA
CASSSRTGPKNEQFF
TGTGCCAGCAGCTCCCGGACAGGGCCGAAGAATGAGCAGTTCTTC
>TRBD2|TRBJ2-7|TRBV5-1|NA
CASSLWLAGDSSHYEQYF
TGCGCCAGCAGCTTGTGGCTAGCGGGGGACTCCTCCCACTACGAGCAGTACTTC
>NA|TRBJ2-1|TRBV25-1|NA
CASSEFGGTSSYNEQFF
TGTGCCAGCAGTGAATTCGGCGGGACGAGCTCCTACAATGAGCAGTTCTTC
>NA|TRBJ1-4|TRBV12-3/TRBV12-4|NA
CASSPNEKLFF
TGTGCCAGCAGCCCAAATGAAAAACTGTTTTTT
>NA|TRBJ2-5|TRBV7-3|NA
CASSTIREETQYF
TGTGCCAGCAGCACCATACGGGAGGAGACCCAGTACTTC
>NA|TRBJ2-7|TRBV11-2|NA
CASSLGERLSSYEQYF
TGTGCCAGCAGCTTAGGGGAGAGGCTGAGCTCCTACGAGCAGTACTTC
>TRBD1|TRBJ2-7|TRBV5-1|NA
CASSLGTGGLYEQYF
TGCGCCAGCAGCCTAGGGACAGGGGGCCTTTACGAGCAGTACTTC
>NA|TRBJ1-5|TRBV6-5|NA
CASSYSGPQYNQPQHF
TGTGCCAGCAGTTACTCAGGCCCACAGTACAATCAGCCCCAGCATTTT
>TRBD1|TRBJ1-1|TRBV27|NA
CASSATLTGGEAFF
TGTGCCAGCAGTGCTACCTTGACAGGGGGCGAAGCTTTCTTT
>TRBD1|TRBJ1-3|TRBV5-1|NA
CASRSLSGQGLPSGNTIYF
TGCGCCAGCAGATCATTGTCGGGACAGGGGTTACCCTCTGGAAACACCATATATTTT
>NA|TRBJ1-1|TRBV18|NA
CASSPGLAGNTEAFF
TGTGCCAGCTCACCAGGTTTGGCAGGGAACACTGAAGCTTTCTTT
>NA|TRBJ1-4|TRBV5-1|NA
CASRTASTNEKLFF
TGCGCCAGCAGAACAGCCTCAACTAATGAAAAACTGTTTTTT
>NA|TRBJ1-4|TRBV19|NA
CASSMAGREKLFF
TGTGCCAGTAGTATGGCAGGGAGGGAAAAACTGTTTTTT
>NA|TRBJ1-5|TRBV5-1|NA
CASSLEASGSGQPQHF
TGCGCCAGCAGCTTGGAGGCCTCCGGGAGTGGTCAGCCCCAGCATTTT
>TRBD1|TRBJ1-2|TRBV12-5|NA
CASGLAPGQGMGGYTF
TGTGCTAGTGGTTTGGCGCCGGGACAGGGGATGGGTGGCTACACCTTC
>TRBD2|TRBJ2-1|TRBV11-2|NA
CASRSGTSGTYNEQFF
TGTGCCAGCAGGTCCGGGACTAGCGGGACCTACAATGAGCAGTTCTTC